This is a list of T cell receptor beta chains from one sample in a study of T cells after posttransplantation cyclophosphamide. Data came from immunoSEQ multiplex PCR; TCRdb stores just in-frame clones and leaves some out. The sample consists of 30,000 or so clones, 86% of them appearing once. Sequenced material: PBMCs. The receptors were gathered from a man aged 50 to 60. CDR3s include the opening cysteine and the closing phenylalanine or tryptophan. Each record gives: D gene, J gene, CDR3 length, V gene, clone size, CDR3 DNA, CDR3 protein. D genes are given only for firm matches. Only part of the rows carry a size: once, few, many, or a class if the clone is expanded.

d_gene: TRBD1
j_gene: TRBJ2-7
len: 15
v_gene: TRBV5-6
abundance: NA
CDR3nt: TGTGCCAGCAGCTTAGGGGACAGCCGGCGGGTGGAGCAGTACTTC
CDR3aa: CASSLGDSRRVEQYF

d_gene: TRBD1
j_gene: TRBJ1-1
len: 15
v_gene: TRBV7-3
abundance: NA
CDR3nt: TGTGCCAGCAGTCCCACAGGGGGCCCGAACACTGAAGCTTTCTTT
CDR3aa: CASSPTGGPNTEAFF

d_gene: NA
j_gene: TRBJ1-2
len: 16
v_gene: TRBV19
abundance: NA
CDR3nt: TGTGCCAGTAGTATTTGGAGCGGAAATGAGATCTATGGCTACACCTTC
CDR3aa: CASSIWSGNEIYGYTF

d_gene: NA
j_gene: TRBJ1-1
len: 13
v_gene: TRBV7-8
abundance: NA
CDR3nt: TGTGCCAGCAGCTTAACCAGGGACACTGAAGCTTTCTTT
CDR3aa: CASSLTRDTEAFF

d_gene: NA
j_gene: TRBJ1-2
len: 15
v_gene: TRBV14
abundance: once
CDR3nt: TGTGCCAGCAGCCATAGCGGCGGGGCGAGGCTTGGCTACACCTTC
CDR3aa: CASSHSGGARLGYTF

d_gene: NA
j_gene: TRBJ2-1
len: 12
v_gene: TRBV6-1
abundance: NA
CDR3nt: TGTGCCAGCGGGGACACCTACAATGAGCAGTTCTTC
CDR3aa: CASGDTYNEQFF

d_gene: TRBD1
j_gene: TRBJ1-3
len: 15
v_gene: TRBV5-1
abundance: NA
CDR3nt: TGCGCCAGCAGCTTAACAGGGGGCTTTGGAAACACCATATATTTT
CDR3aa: CASSLTGGFGNTIYF

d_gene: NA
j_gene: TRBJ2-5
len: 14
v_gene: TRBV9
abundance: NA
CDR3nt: TGTGCCAGCAACCGCCAAGGTCGGGGAGAGACCCAGTACTTC
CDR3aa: CASNRQGRGETQYF

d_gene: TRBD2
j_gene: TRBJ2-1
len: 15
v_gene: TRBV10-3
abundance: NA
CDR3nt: TGTGCCATCAGCAGACTAGCGGGGGGAATCAATGAGCAGTTCTTC
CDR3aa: CAISRLAGGINEQFF

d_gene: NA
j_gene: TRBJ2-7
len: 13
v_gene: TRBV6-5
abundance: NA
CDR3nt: TGTGCCAGCAAACAGGACAGATCCTACGAGCAGTACTTC
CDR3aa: CASKQDRSYEQYF

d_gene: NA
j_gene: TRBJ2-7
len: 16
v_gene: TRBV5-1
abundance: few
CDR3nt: TGCGCCAGCAGCTTGCTCACGGACGAGGGAGTCTACGAGCAGTACTTC
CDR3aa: CASSLLTDEGVYEQYF

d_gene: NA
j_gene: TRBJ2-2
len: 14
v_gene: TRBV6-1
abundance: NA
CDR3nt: TGTGCCAGCAGTGAACGGGGTATCTCCGGGGAGCTGTTTTTT
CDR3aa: CASSERGISGELFF

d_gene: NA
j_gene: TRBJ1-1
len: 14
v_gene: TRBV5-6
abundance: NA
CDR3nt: TGTGCCAGCAGCTTGGAGGGGTGGGACACTGAAGCTTTCTTT
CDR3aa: CASSLEGWDTEAFF

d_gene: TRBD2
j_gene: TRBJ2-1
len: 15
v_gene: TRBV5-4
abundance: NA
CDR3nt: TGTGCCAGCAGCCCGGGACTAGCGCTCCACAATGAGCAGTTCTTC
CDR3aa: CASSPGLALHNEQFF

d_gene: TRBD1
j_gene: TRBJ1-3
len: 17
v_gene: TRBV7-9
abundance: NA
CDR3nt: TGTGCCAGCAGAGGCATCTTCAGGGGGCTCTCTGGAAACACCATATATTTT
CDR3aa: CASRGIFRGLSGNTIYF

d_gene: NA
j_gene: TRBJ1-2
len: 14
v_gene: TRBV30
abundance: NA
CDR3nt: TGTGCCTGGAGTGGGGGGGGCTTATCTGGTGGCTACACCTTC
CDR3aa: CAWSGGGLSGGYTF

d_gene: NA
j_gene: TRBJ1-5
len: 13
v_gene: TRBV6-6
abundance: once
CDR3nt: TGTGCCAGCAGTTACAAGCCGAATCAGCCCCAGCATTTT
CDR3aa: CASSYKPNQPQHF

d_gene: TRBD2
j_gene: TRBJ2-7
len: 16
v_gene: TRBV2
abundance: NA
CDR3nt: TGTGCCAGCAGTGAGACTAGCGGGACTTGGTCCTACGAGCAGTACTTC
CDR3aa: CASSETSGTWSYEQYF

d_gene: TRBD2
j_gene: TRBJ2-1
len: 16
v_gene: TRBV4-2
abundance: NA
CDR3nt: TGTGCCAGCAGCCAAGAGGATACGGGAGGGCCAGTTAGAAAGTTCTTC
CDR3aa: CASSQEDTGGPVRKFF

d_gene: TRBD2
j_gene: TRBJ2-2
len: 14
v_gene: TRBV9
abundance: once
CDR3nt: TGTGCCAGCAGCGTAGGGGGGGGCACCGGGGAGCTGTTTTTT
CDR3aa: CASSVGGGTGELFF

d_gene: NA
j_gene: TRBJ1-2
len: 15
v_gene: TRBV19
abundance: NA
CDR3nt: TGTGCCAGTAGTATAGACACCTCGGTTCTCTATGGCTACACCTTC
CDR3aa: CASSIDTSVLYGYTF

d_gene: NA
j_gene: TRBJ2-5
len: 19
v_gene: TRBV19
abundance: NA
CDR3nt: TGTGCCAGTAGTAGCGCCCGGGGGAGGAGAGGTGGGCCCCAAGAGACCCAGTACTTC
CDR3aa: CASSSARGRRGGPQETQYF

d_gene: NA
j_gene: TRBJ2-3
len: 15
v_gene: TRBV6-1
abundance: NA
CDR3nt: TGTGCCAGCAGTGTCACGGGTGTTAGCACAGATACGCAGTATTTT
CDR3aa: CASSVTGVSTDTQYF

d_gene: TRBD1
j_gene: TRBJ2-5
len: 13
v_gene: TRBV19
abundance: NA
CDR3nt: TGTGCCAGTAGTATAAACAGGGGCGAGACCCAGTACTTC
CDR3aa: CASSINRGETQYF

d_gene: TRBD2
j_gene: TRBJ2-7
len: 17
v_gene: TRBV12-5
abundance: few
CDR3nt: TGTGCTAGTGGTTTGGTAAGGGCTAGCGGGATCACCTACGAGCAGTACTTC
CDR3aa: CASGLVRASGITYEQYF

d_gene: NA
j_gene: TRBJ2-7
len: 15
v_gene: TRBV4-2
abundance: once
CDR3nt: TGTGCCAGCAGCCAAGATCAGGACTCCGTATACGAGCAGTACTTC
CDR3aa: CASSQDQDSVYEQYF

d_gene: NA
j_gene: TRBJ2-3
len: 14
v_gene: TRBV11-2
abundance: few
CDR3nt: TGTGCCAGCAGTAGGGACTCCAACACAGATACGCAGTATTTT
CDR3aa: CASSRDSNTDTQYF

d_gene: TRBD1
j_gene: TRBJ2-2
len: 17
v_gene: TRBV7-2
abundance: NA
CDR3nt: TGTGCCAGCAGCCAAAGCCCGGGACAGGGAGGAACCGGGGAGCTGTTTTTT
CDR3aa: CASSQSPGQGGTGELFF

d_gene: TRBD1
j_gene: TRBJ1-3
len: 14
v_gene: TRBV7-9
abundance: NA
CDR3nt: TGTGCCAGCAGCGTCCGGGACAGGGAAGACACCATATATTTT
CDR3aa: CASSVRDREDTIYF

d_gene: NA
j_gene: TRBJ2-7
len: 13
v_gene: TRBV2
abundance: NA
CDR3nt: TGTGCCAGCAATAAAGGGGCCCACTACGAGCAGTACTTC
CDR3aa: CASNKGAHYEQYF

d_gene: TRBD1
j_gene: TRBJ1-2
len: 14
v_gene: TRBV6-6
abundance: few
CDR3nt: TGTGCCAGCAGGCCTCAGGGGGCCCTTGATGGCTACACCTTC
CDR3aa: CASRPQGALDGYTF

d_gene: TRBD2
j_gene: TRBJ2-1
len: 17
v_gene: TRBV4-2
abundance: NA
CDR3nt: TGTGCCAGCAGCCCCGAACCGGGACTAGCGGGTGAGGATGAGCAGTTCTTC
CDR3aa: CASSPEPGLAGEDEQFF

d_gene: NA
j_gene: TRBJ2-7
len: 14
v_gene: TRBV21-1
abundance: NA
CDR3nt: TGTGCCAGCAGCCCTCTAGCGGACACCTACGAGCAGTACTTC
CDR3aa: CASSPLADTYEQYF

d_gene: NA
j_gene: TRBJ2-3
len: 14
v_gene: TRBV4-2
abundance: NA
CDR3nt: TGTGCCAGCAGCCAAGGCGGGGACGCAGATACGCAGTATTTT
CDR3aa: CASSQGGDADTQYF

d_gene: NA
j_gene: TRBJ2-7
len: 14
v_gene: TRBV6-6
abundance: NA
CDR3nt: TGTGCCAGCAGTCAACCCGGGAGCTCCTACGAGCAGTACTTC
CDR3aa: CASSQPGSSYEQYF

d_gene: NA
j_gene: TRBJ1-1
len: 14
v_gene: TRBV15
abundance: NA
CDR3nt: TGTGCCACCAGCAGAGATATGACAAGCCCTGAAGCTTTCTTT
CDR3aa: CATSRDMTSPEAFF

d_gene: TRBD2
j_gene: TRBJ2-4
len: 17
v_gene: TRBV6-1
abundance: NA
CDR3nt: TGTGCCAGCAGTGTAAGGACTAGCCAAGGCCCACAAAACATTCAGTACTTC
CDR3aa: CASSVRTSQGPQNIQYF

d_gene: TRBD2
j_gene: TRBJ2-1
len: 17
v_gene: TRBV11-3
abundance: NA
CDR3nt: TGTGCCAGCAGCTTCGGGACTAGCGGGGGACGATACAATGAGCAGTTCTTC
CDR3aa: CASSFGTSGGRYNEQFF

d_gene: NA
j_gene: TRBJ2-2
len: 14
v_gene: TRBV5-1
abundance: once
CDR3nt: TGCGCCAGCAGCCAGGCCCAGGGGACCGGGGAGCTGTTTTTT
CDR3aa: CASSQAQGTGELFF

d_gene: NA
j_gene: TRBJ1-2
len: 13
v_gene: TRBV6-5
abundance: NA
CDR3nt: TGTGCCAGCACCAAAGACAGTTACTATGGCTACACCTTC
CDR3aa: CASTKDSYYGYTF

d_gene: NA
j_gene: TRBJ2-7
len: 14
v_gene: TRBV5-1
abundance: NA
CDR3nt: TGCGCCAGCAGCTTGGCCGGGGGTGGGTACGAGCAGTACTTC
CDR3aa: CASSLAGGGYEQYF